Presented here are 8 T cell receptor beta chains from one specimen sequenced in a study of blood T cell repertoires in COVID-19. Method: immunoSEQ multiplex PCR; TCRdb's copy keeps in-frame clones and lacks some. Among approximately 140,000 clones, around three quarters were seen once, and the ten largest hold less than 4.5%. Sequenced: peripheral blood. The receptors were gathered from a man in his fifties or sixties with acute or convalescent COVID-19.

This chain joins TRBV3-1 (or the pseudogene TRBV3-2) and TRBJ1-1, with 9 bases identical to TRBD1. Germline V lookup: CDR1 LGHDT, CDR2 YNNKEL (reference sequence). The CDR3 totals 14 residues. The J segment lost 5 bases and the V segment lost 4 bases, leaving 5 bases of the junction unmatched. The CDR3, as DNA: TGTGCCAGCAGCCCCGACAGGGGGTGGACTGAAGCTTTCTTT. It is translated as CASSPDRGWTEAFF.

This chain uses TRBV11-1 with TRBJ1-4; 7 positions agree with TRBD1. This CDR3 spans 16 amino acids. The trim removed 5 bases at V and 5 bases at J, leaving 11 bases unmatched. CDR1 and CDR2 (germline): SGHAT, FQDESV (reference sequence). For the CDR3, the DNA is TGTGCCAGCAGCAATCCAGGGGGAACCCCCAATGAAAAACTGTTTTTT. It specifies CASSNPGGTPNEKLFF.

V and J are TRBV4-3 and TRBJ2-1; 8 bases agree with TRBD2. Germline CDR1 is LGHNA and CDR2 is YSLEER. The CDR3 consists of 16 residues. The V segment lost 3 bases and the J segment 4 bases; nucleotides outside the gene matches: 8. The CDR3 coding sequence is TGCGCCAGCAGCCAGGATTCGGGACTAGGGTACAATGAGCAGTTCTTC. Protein: CASSQDSGLGYNEQFF.

The chain couples TRBV28 to TRBJ1-2; TRBD1 aligns across 7 bases. With V trimmed by 2 bases and J by 5 bases, 5 bases remained unmatched. There are 14 residues in the CDR3. CDR1 MDHEN and CDR2 SYDVKM come from the germline V gene. The CDR3 region is CASSLAGTAYGYTF. The CDR3, as DNA: TGTGCCAGCAGTTTAGCCGGGACAGCGTATGGCTACACCTTC.

Points on this clone: One end of the junction is discordant with germline, which a read error may explain. The gene calls are TRBV27 and TRBJ2-7; 8 bases line up with TRBD2. This CDR3 region has 14 residues. Germline values: CDR1 MNHEY, CDR2 SMNVEV (reference sequence). The CDR3 protein is CASSFSGNEPPLHF. DNA of the CDR3: TGTGCCAGCAGCTTTAGCGGGAATGAACCCCCTCTACACTTC.

V usage is TRBV7-9 and J usage is TRBJ1-4; 10 bases agree with TRBD1. CDR3 length: 14 amino acids. The germline CDR1 and CDR2 sequences are SEHNR and FQNEAQ (reference sequence). V shed 5 bases, J shed 5 bases, and the junction held 2 bases outside the gene matches. The CDR3: CASSPGQGNEKLFF. The DNA for the CDR3 is TGTGCCAGCAGCCCGGGACAGGGGAATGAAAAACTGTTTTTT.

V and J are TRBV2 and TRBJ2-2; 9 bases map to TRBD1. Trimming took 6 bases from V and 4 from J; bases not matched to a gene: 6. This CDR3 comprises 15 residues. The germline gives CDR1 SNHLY, CDR2 FYNNEI. This CDR3 reads CASRRGDRVTGELFF. CDR3 coding DNA: TGTGCCAGCAGGCGTGGGGACAGGGTCACCGGGGAGCTGTTTTTT.

In its sample, this clone was seen a few times. This sequence joins TRBV29-1 and TRBJ1-2, with TRBD1 as a possible D gene (5 bases). Germline CDR1 SQVTM, CDR2 ANQGSEA. V was clipped by 6 bases and J by 8 bases, with 19 bases between them. This CDR3 is built from 13 residues. The CDR3 DNA is TGCAGCGTCCGCGGGGGGGGGTTCAACGGCTACACCTTC. Protein product: CSVRGGGFNGYTF.